This T cell receptor (beta chain) appears in the sequencing data of a study of regulatory T cells in long-lasting Graves disease. Study results and caveats: The analysis examined peripheral blood only and excluded thyroid tissue.

Time point described: newly diagnosed GD, antithyroid drugs for less than 3 months. Isolated PBMC RNA provided the starting material for the TCR library. For TCR beta, libraries came from iRepertoire HTBI primers and Arm-PCR of CDR3 regions. TCRdb independently ran MiXCR on the multiplex PCR reads; one entry per CDR3 protein. The table records approximately 400,000 distinct CDR3 sequences, roughly a sixth of them present only once. Note on this clonotype: What it recognizes is unknown.

The V segment lost 4 bases and the J segment 4 bases; nucleotides outside the gene matches: 8. The CDR3 has 15 residues. Per the germline V gene, CDR1 is DFQATT and CDR2 is SNEGSKA (reference sequence). Sample: peripheral blood mononuclear cells (PBMCs), taken at new diagnosis, from a patient treated with antithyroid drugs. The origin of this receptor is a female donor with Graves disease. The V and J genes are TRBV20-1 and TRBJ1-3; TRBD1 aligns across 9 bases. Here the CDR3 DNA reads TGCAGTGCTATGGGACAGGGCGCGTGGGGAAACACCATATATTTT. Amino acids: CSAMGQGAWGNTIYF.